The source of this TCR beta chain is a study of shared clonotypes between healthy human individuals. Study outcomes and limitations: Among the subsets, naive ones generally showed larger estimated richness than memory ones.

Those who donated were healthy HIV-negative adults, with no recent acute infections or vaccinations reported. Trimming removed 3 bases from V and 0 bases from J, with 14 bases in between. CDR3 length equals 16 residues. Germline V gives CDR1 LNHDA, CDR2 SQIVND (reference sequence). Sequencing used immunoSEQ multiplex PCR; TCRdb keeps in-frame clones, though not all of them. The sample includes about 2.4 million clones, around nine tenths of them seen just once. Of note for this clone: Its antigen is still unknown.

The genes are TRBV19 and TRBJ1-1; the D gene is possibly TRBD1 (6 bases). The specimen sequenced was naive CD4+ T cells sorted from blood. The subset denotes: CD45RA+ positively selected. The TCR originated in a man between 18 and 29 years old in good health. The CDR3 loop reads CASSMAGAAMNTEAFF. DNA for the CDR3: TGTGCCAGTAGTATGGCAGGGGCTGCTATGAACACTGAAGCTTTCTTT.